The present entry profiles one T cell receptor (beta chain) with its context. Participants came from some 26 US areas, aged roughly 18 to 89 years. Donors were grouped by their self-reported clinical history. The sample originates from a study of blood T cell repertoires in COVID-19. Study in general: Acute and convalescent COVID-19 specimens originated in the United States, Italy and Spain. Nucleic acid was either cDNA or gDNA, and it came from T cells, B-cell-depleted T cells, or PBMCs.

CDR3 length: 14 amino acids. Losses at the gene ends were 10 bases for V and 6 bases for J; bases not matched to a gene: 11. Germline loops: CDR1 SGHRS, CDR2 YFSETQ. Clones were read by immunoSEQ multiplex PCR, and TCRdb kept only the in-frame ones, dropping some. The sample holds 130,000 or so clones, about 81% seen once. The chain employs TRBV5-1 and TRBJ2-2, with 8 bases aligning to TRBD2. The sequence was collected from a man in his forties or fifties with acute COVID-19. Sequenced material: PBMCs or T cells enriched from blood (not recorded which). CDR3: CAGSPGGPSGELFF. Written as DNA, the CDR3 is TGCGCCGGGTCCCCGGGGGGGCCGTCCGGGGAGCTGTTTTTT.